This TCR beta chain was profiled in a study of cytomegalovirus exposure and HLA in healthy donors. Clones were sequenced by immunoSEQ multiplex PCR, and TCRdb holds only the in-frame ones, with some missing. Of over 110,000 clones listed, roughly 81% are singletons. The CDR3 covers 15 residues. Between the trimmed V and J ends, which lost 7 bases and 2 bases, there was a span of 15 bases. Germline V gene data show CDR1 as SGHTA and CDR2 as FQGNSA. This clone has ten or more counts. The sample consisted of PBMCs. The source of this sequence is a woman aged 25 to 39 in good health and CMV-seronegative. This chain joins TRBV7-2 and TRBJ1-5; a possible D gene is TRBD1 (6 bases). CDR3 nucleotide sequence: TGTGCCAGCACCCGGGGGGCCGTGGGCAATCAGCCCCAGCATTTT. Its protein is CASTRGAVGNQPQHF.